These 21 T cell receptor beta chains originate from one sample sequenced in a study of blood T cell repertoires in COVID-19. TCRdb's table, derived via immunoSEQ multiplex PCR, lists solely in-frame clones and lacks some. The sample contains almost 250,000 clones, roughly 89% of which appear only once. Sequencing input: PBMCs or T cells enriched from blood (not recorded which). These receptors came from a woman between 25 and 40 years old who had recovered from COVID-19.

On this clone itself: At one of its ends the junction is not consistent with the germline gene, which may arise from a read error. This chain joins TRBV5-1 and TRBJ1-1, with D perhaps TRBD1 (5 bases). Per the germline V gene, CDR1 is SGHRS and CDR2 is YFSETQ. CDR3 length: 13 amino acids. The CDR3 protein is CASSFTGTTEAFF. In DNA, the CDR3 is TGCGCTAGCAGCTTCACAGGAACGACTGAAGCTTTCTTT.

The chain recombines TRBV6-5 with TRBJ1-1; 7 bases agree with TRBD1. The CDR3 is 13 amino acids. The ends lost 6 bases at V and 3 bases at J; junction bases unmatched: 4. CDR1 is MNHEY and CDR2 is SVGAGI in the germline V gene. The CDR3 sequence: CASSLQGYTEAFF. The CDR3 DNA reads TGTGCCAGCAGCTTACAGGGGTACACTGAAGCTTTCTTT.

V and J are TRBV18 and TRBJ1-1, with 7 bases identical to TRBD1. The CDR3 contains 14 residues. CDR1 and CDR2 (germline): KGHSH, LQKENI. V gave up 3 bases and J gave up 7 bases; unmatched junction bases: 8. CDR3 region: CASSPSGGGGEAFF. CDR3 DNA sequence: TGTGCCAGCTCACCGTCAGGGGGTGGTGGTGAAGCTTTCTTT.

The rearrangement uses TRBV27 and TRBJ2-3; the D gene is possibly TRBD2 (6 bases). The CDR3 is 16 residues long. Germline V gives CDR1 MNHEY, CDR2 SMNVEV (reference sequence). Trimming cost V 6 bases and J 2 bases, with 18 bases left between them. This chain's CDR3 is CASSFASGVNTDTQYF. CDR3 nucleotide sequence: TGTGCCAGCAGCTTCGCCTCGGGGGTAAACACAGATACGCAGTATTTT.

This chain links TRBV7-9 with TRBJ1-1, with D perhaps TRBD1 (5 bases). Looked up from germline, CDR1 is SEHNR and CDR2 is FQNEAQ (reference sequence). V was clipped by 1 base and J by 1 base, with 10 bases between them. This CDR3 spans 15 amino acids. CDR3 DNA: TGTGCCAGCAGCTTAGAGGGACTCCGGAACACTGAAGCTTTCTTT. This translates into CASSLEGLRNTEAFF.

This clone was counted only a few times. The chain combines TRBV11-2 with TRBJ1-2; no clear D. V lost 4 bases to trimming and J lost 11 bases, with 20 bases between them. In germline, CDR1 is SGHAT, CDR2 FQNNGV. This CDR3 is 14 amino acids long. The DNA for the CDR3 is TGTGCCAGCAGCTCCGGCGGGAGCGTCAAGAGTTACACCTTC. Translating gives CASSSGGSVKSYTF.

The rearrangement links TRBV7-2 to TRBJ2-1; TRBD2 agrees at 12 bases. The germline V gene has CDR1 SGHTA and CDR2 FQGNSA. The V and J ends lost 4 bases and 8 bases, in that order; junction bases with no gene match: 9. The CDR3 loop spans 16 amino acids. The CDR3 coding sequence is TGTGCCAGCAGCTCGATGACTAGCGGGAGTATCTATGAGCAGTTCTTC. Its translation: CASSSMTSGSIYEQFF.

The chain carries TRBV5-8 and TRBJ2-7; D not certain. V was trimmed by 4 bases and J by 4 bases, leaving 12 bases between them. The CDR3 covers 13 residues. Germline assignment: CDR1 SGHTS and CDR2 YDEGEE. The CDR3 region is CASSPKVQYEQYF. Here the CDR3 DNA reads TGTGCCAGCAGCCCCAAAGTCCAGTACGAGCAGTACTTC.

V is TRBV3-1 (or the pseudogene TRBV3-2) and J is TRBJ1-1, with D hard to call. The germline CDR1 and CDR2 sequences are LGHDT and YNNKEL (reference sequence). This CDR3 has 13 amino acids. Trimming removed 1 base from V and 11 bases from J, with 14 bases in between. CDR3: CASSQVSAGKAFF. In DNA form, the CDR3 reads TGTGCCAGCAGCCAAGTCTCCGCGGGTAAGGCTTTCTTT.

The V gene is TRBV28, the J gene TRBJ2-1; TRBD2 matches 12 bases. Germline trimming cut 5 bases from V and 1 base from J; bases unmatched to any gene: 9. The CDR3 spans 18 residues. Germline loops: CDR1 MDHEN, CDR2 SYDVKM. The CDR3 bases are TGTGCCAGCAGTCCTCAGACTAGCGGGGGCCCTTCCTACAATGAGCAGTTCTTC. Translated: CASSPQTSGGPSYNEQFF.

This clone was seen a single time. The chain is built from TRBV12-3 or TRBV12-4 and TRBJ1-3; no clear D gene. There are 13 residues in the CDR3. V lost 6 bases and J lost 2, with 8 bases in between. The CDR3 reads CASSASPGNTIYF. The CDR3 nucleotides are TGTGCCAGCAGCGCTAGTCCTGGAAACACCATATATTTT.

The chain employs TRBV7-2 and TRBJ1-3; TRBD1 agrees at 7 bases. The CDR3 has 13 amino acids. V lost 3 bases, J lost 7 bases, and 3 bases stayed unmatched. Germline V gives CDR1 SGHTA, CDR2 FQGNSA. As DNA, the CDR3 is TGTGCCAGCAGCTTCGGACAGGATAACACCATATATTTT. Translating it yields CASSFGQDNTIYF.

In DNA form, the CDR3 reads TGTGCCAGCAGCTTATTGGCTAGCGGGAAGGGGGATACGCAGTATTTT. Protein sequence: CASSLLASGKGDTQYF. V usage is TRBV11-1 and J usage is TRBJ2-3; 9 bases are shared with TRBD2. The CDR3 consists of 16 residues. Losses at the gene ends were 2 bases for V and 6 bases for J; bases not matched to a gene: 9. The germline CDR1 and CDR2 sequences are SGHAT and FQDESV (reference sequence). The full variable domain, with the rest looked up from reference TRBV11-1 and TRBJ2-3, is EAEVAQSPRYKITEKSQAVAFWCDPISGHATLYWYRQILGQGPELLVQFQDESVVDDSQLPKDRFSAERLKGVDSTLKIQPAELGDSAMYLCASSLLASGKGDTQYFGPGTRLTVL.

The V call is TRBV13, the J call TRBJ2-1; D is possibly TRBD2 (6 bases). V lost 5 bases to trimming and J lost 10 bases, with 21 bases between them. This CDR3 has 15 residues. The germline gives CDR1 PRHDT, CDR2 FYEKMQ (reference sequence). The CDR3 DNA reads as TGTGCCAGCAGCACCCGGGACTTAGGGCCTTCGGAGCAGTTCTTC. Translating gives CASSTRDLGPSEQFF.

V usage is TRBV29-1 and J usage is TRBJ1-6; 7 nucleotides agree with TRBD1. Germline V gene lookup returns CDR1 SQVTM and CDR2 ANQGSEA. The CDR3 is made up of 14 amino acids. The J segment lost 7 bases and the V segment lost 5 bases, leaving 8 bases of the junction unmatched. The CDR3: CSVQTGTANSPLHF. The CDR3, as DNA: TGCAGCGTTCAGACCGGGACAGCGAATTCACCCCTCCACTTT.

A word on this clone: The same CDR3 can be traced to other DNA sequences in this sample. V usage is TRBV24-1 and J usage is TRBJ2-1; the match to TRBD2 covers 14 bases. Germline V lookup: CDR1 KGHDR, CDR2 SFDVKD. Trimming cost V 4 bases and J 7 bases; bases outside gene matches: 5. This CDR3 contains 16 residues. The CDR3 loop reads CATSDPGLAGGNEQFF. For the CDR3, the DNA is TGTGCCACCAGTGACCCCGGACTAGCGGGAGGAAATGAGCAGTTCTTC.

The sample holds many counts of this clone. The genes are TRBV7-8 and TRBJ2-7; D is perhaps TRBD1 (6 bases). Germline-derived CDR1 and CDR2 are SGHVS and FQNEAQ. V lost 3 bases and J lost 0, with 9 bases in between. The CDR3 spans 14 residues. This CDR3 reads CASSFRDNSYEQYF. DNA of the CDR3: TGTGCCAGCAGCTTCCGGGACAACTCCTACGAGCAGTACTTC.

V is TRBV27 and J is TRBJ1-2; D gene unclear. Germline V CDR1 and CDR2: MNHEY, SMNVEV (reference sequence). V lost 2 bases to trimming and J lost 4 bases, with 17 bases between them. The CDR3 extends over 16 amino acids. CDR3 sequence reads: CASSLGQGRPFYGYTF. The CDR3 nucleotides are TGTGCCAGCAGTTTAGGGCAAGGCAGGCCTTTCTATGGCTACACCTTC.

The chain links TRBV6-2 or TRBV6-3 to TRBJ1-2; the D is unclear. V was shortened by 2 bases and J by 6 bases, with 10 bases between the two germline ends. The V gene's germline CDR1 is MNHEY and CDR2 SVGEGT. The CDR3 extends over 13 amino acids. The CDR3 sequence: CASSYGGRHGYTF. In DNA form, the CDR3 reads TGTGCCAGCAGTTACGGAGGGAGGCATGGCTACACCTTC.

V is TRBV3-1 (or the pseudogene TRBV3-2) and J is TRBJ2-1; TRBD2 aligns across 12 bases. CDR1 is LGHDT and CDR2 is YNNKEL in the germline V gene (reference sequence). The CDR3 consists of 17 residues. Germline trimming cut 0 bases from V and 7 bases from J; bases unmatched to any gene: 7. This CDR3 is CASSQERRLAGVNEQFF. CDR3 in DNA: TGTGCCAGCAGCCAAGAGAGGAGACTAGCGGGAGTAAATGAGCAGTTCTTC.

This chain links TRBV7-2 with TRBJ1-3, with D uncertain. The CDR3 is made up of 17 amino acids. Trimming pared 2 bases from V and 0 bases from J, leaving 14 bases between. Germline V CDR1 and CDR2: SGHTA, FQGNSA. CDR3 sequence: CASSLYATLYSGNTIYF. CDR3 sequence (DNA): TGTGCCAGCAGCTTATATGCGACTCTTTACTCTGGAAACACCATATATTTT.